Shown below are 17 T cell receptor beta chains from a single sample sequenced in a study of shared clonotypes between healthy human individuals. Repertoires were generated with immunoSEQ multiplex PCR, while TCRdb's copy carries only in-frame clones and drops some. The sample yields around 180,000 clones, around 93% seen once. Material: naive CD4+ T cells sorted from blood. Subset noted: CD45RA+ positively selected. The receptors here all came from a woman between 25 and 40 years old in good health.

This chain links TRBV9 with TRBJ1-1; 7 bases map to TRBD1. V trimming: 0 bases; J trimming: 1 base; junction bases outside the gene matches: 9. CDR1 is SGDLS, CDR2 YYNGEE, per germline. The CDR3 extends over 17 amino acids. The CDR3 here is CASSVDVGYRGNTEAFF. In DNA form, the CDR3 reads TGTGCCAGCAGCGTAGATGTAGGTTACAGGGGGAACACTGAAGCTTTCTTT. Combining the CDR3 with reference TRBV9 and TRBJ1-1 gives the whole variable domain DSGVTQTPKHLITATGQRVTLRCSPRSGDLSVYWYQQSLDQGLQFLIQYYNGEERAKGNILERFSAQQFPDLHSELNLSSLELGDSALYFCASSVDVGYRGNTEAFFGQGTRLTVV.

The V call is TRBV7-8, the J call TRBJ1-6; D is perhaps TRBD1 (6 bases). CDR1 and CDR2 (germline): SGHVS, FQNEAQ. The V end lost 6 bases, the J end lost 9 bases, and 15 bases lay between the germline ends. The CDR3 covers 14 residues. In DNA, the CDR3 is TGTGCCAGCAGTTACAGGGTTTTAGGTTCACCCCTCCACTTT. Translating gives CASSYRVLGSPLHF.

The chain combines TRBV25-1 with TRBJ2-1, with TRBD1 matching 7 bases. Germline CDR1 reads MGHDK; CDR2 reads SYGVNS. CDR3 length: 16 residues. With V trimmed by 6 bases and J by 6 bases, 14 bases remained unmatched. CDR3 loop: CASRARGPLPSNEQFF. DNA for the CDR3: TGTGCCAGCAGAGCGAGGGGGCCCCTCCCCTCCAATGAGCAGTTCTTC.

The V gene is TRBV7-9, the J gene TRBJ1-1; TRBD1 is a possible D gene (6 bases). Germline V gene sequence: CDR1 SEHNR, CDR2 FQNEAQ (reference sequence). The CDR3 sequence is 17 residues long. The V end lost 1 base, the J end lost 3 bases, and 18 bases lay between the germline ends. The CDR3, as DNA: TGTGCCAGCAGCTTAGGATGGGTTGAGGGGGTTCACACTGAAGCTTTCTTT. Translation gives CASSLGWVEGVHTEAFF. The entire variable domain, with the rest obtained from reference TRBV7-9 and TRBJ1-1, is as follows: DTGVSQNPRHKITKRGQNVTFRCDPISEHNRLYWYRQTLGQGPEFLTYFQNEAQLEKSRLLSDRFSAERPKGSFSTLEIQRTEQGDSAMYLCASSLGWVEGVHTEAFFGQGTRLTVV.

In DNA, the CDR3 is TGTGCCAGCAGTCGAAAGACAGGGAGTTTCGAGCAGTTCTTC. It yields the protein CASSRKTGSFEQFF. The V and J genes are TRBV27 and TRBJ2-1; TRBD1 aligns across 7 bases. The germline CDR1 and CDR2 sequences are MNHEY and SMNVEV (reference sequence). There are 14 residues in the CDR3. The V segment lost 5 bases and the J segment 10 bases; nucleotides outside the gene matches: 11.

This sequence joins TRBV2 and TRBJ1-1, with TRBD1 identical over 9 bases. V lost 6 bases, J lost 4 bases, and 3 bases stayed unmatched. This CDR3 region has 13 residues. Germline CDR1 and CDR2: SNHLY and FYNNEI. The DNA of the CDR3 is TGTGCCAGCAGCGACAGGGGGAGCACTGAAGCTTTCTTT. It is translated as CASSDRGSTEAFF.

The chain carries TRBV19 and TRBJ1-3; no firm D call. Germline lookup yields CDR1 LNHDA and CDR2 SQIVND (reference sequence). V was pared by 7 bases and J by 0 bases, with 19 bases between. CDR3 length equals 17 residues. The CDR3 DNA reads TGTGCCAGTACCCTCTTTAATGAACCGTACTCTGGAAACACCATATATTTT. Protein product: CASTLFNEPYSGNTIYF.

V is TRBV11-2 and J is TRBJ2-7, with D uncertain. The V gene's germline CDR1 is SGHAT and CDR2 FQNNGV. This CDR3 is 15 amino acids long. Trimming removed 2 bases at V and 3 bases at J, with 14 bases between. This CDR3 is CASSLKRRGVYEQYF. CDR3 coding DNA: TGTGCCAGCAGCTTAAAACGGCGAGGAGTCTACGAGCAGTACTTC.

The gene calls are TRBV11-2 and TRBJ1-5; 7 positions match TRBD1. CDR1 is SGHAT and CDR2 is FQNNGV in the germline V gene. V was clipped by 5 bases and J by 0 bases; unmatched bases: 13. This CDR3 spans 18 amino acids. CDR3 loop: CASSPRDSLRDSNQPQHF. The CDR3 bases are TGTGCCAGCAGCCCCCGGGACAGCCTGAGGGATAGCAATCAGCCCCAGCATTTT.

The chain carries TRBV15 and TRBJ1-5; 7 bases map to TRBD1. Looked up from germline, CDR1 is LNHNV and CDR2 is YYDKDF (reference sequence). The ends lost 5 bases at V and 3 bases at J; junction bases unmatched: 10. This CDR3 has 16 amino acids. The DNA for the CDR3 is TGTGCCACCAGCGCCCAAACGACAGGGAACAATCAGCCCCAGCATTTT. Its protein product is CATSAQTTGNNQPQHF.

The chain joins TRBV27 to TRBJ2-5; tentatively, D is TRBD2 (6 bases). Gene TRBJ2-7 matches the end of the DNA better, so the J call may be wrong. CDR3 size: 12 residues. Germline V gives CDR1 MNHEY, CDR2 SMNVEV (reference sequence). The CDR3 nucleotides are TGTGCCAGCGCGGACTACTCCTACGAGCAGTACTTC. Its translation is CASADYSYEQYF.

This chain connects TRBV15 to TRBJ2-1, with 7 bases that match TRBD2. V was pared by 7 bases and J by 0 bases, with 6 bases of the junction left unmatched. Germline assignment: CDR1 LNHNV and CDR2 YYDKDF (reference sequence). The CDR3 totals 15 residues. The CDR3 DNA sequence: TGTGCCACCACCCGAGGGACTAACTCCTACAATGAGCAGTTCTTC. Residues: CATTRGTNSYNEQFF.

The J gene is TRBJ2-7, the V gene TRBV4-3, with TRBD2 matching over 7 bases. Looked up from germline, CDR1 is LGHNA and CDR2 is YSLEER. The CDR3 is 14 amino acids. J lost 0 bases, V lost 4 bases, and 3 bases had no gene match. The CDR3 region has the DNA TGCGCCAGCAGCCGGCTAGCGGACTCCTACGAGCAGTACTTC. Its protein product is CASSRLADSYEQYF.

The rearrangement uses TRBV27 and TRBJ1-1; D gene unclear. V lost 3 bases and J lost 10, with 15 bases in between. The CDR3 sequence is 13 residues long. Germline loops: CDR1 MNHEY, CDR2 SMNVEV (reference sequence). This CDR3 reads CASSFQVGLGAFF. In DNA form, the CDR3 reads TGTGCCAGCAGTTTCCAAGTCGGGCTTGGAGCTTTCTTT.

The chain recombines TRBV5-4 with TRBJ1-1, with a weak D call TRBD1 (5 bases). CDR3 size: 15 residues. CDR1 is SGHNT, CDR2 YYREEE, per germline (reference sequence). V lost 1 base to trimming and J lost 2 bases, with 12 bases between them. The CDR3 loop is CASSLSKQANTEAFF. The CDR3 DNA is TGTGCCAGCAGCTTGTCCAAACAGGCAAACACTGAAGCTTTCTTT.

The chain couples TRBV11-2 to TRBJ2-6; possible D gene TRBD2, 5 bases. V was clipped by 1 base and J by 3 bases, with 7 bases between them. This CDR3 contains 15 residues. In germline, CDR1 is SGHAT, CDR2 FQNNGV. The DNA of the CDR3 is TGTGCCAGCAGCTTAGCAGGAGGTGGGGCCAACGTCCTGACTTTC. This sequence encodes CASSLAGGGANVLTF.

The chain employs TRBV7-9 and TRBJ2-3; 7 bases line up with TRBD2. Germline V lookup: CDR1 SEHNR, CDR2 FQNEAQ (reference sequence). Trimming at V came to 5 bases and at J to 4 bases, leaving 12 bases not matched to a gene. CDR3 length equals 16 residues. The CDR3, as DNA: TGTGCCAGCAGCCCCCGGAGGACTAGATTCTCAGATACGCAGTATTTT. Encoded protein: CASSPRRTRFSDTQYF.